This T cell receptor (beta chain) comes out of a study of regulatory T cells in long-lasting Graves disease. Germline assignment: CDR1 MNHEY and CDR2 SVGAGI. CDR3 length equals 16 residues. V was cut by 1 base and J by 4 bases, with 17 bases left in between. Time point in this sample: newly diagnosed GD, antithyroid drugs for less than 3 months. PBMC RNA served as the TCR library source. Arm-PCR with iRepertoire HTBI primers amplified the CDR3 regions for these TCR beta libraries. One entry per CDR3 protein results from TCRdb running MiXCR on the multiplex PCR reads. The repertoire includes around 500,000 distinct CDR3 sequences, more than 15% of them detected once, and about 25% sits in the top ten. These records were also assigned to another study, of T cells in Graves' hyperthyroidism and ophthalmopathy.

This sequence joins TRBV6-5 and TRBJ2-7; the D call may be TRBD1 or TRBD2 (6 bases each). This TCR came from a woman aged 35-65 years with Graves disease. Sequencing was performed on peripheral blood mononuclear cells (PBMCs), taken at new diagnosis, from a patient treated with antithyroid drugs. The CDR3 DNA is TGTGCCAGCAGTTACTGGGGGGTAGGGGGTGGGTACGAGCAGTACTTC. It encodes CASSYWGVGGGYEQYF.